Presented here are 7 T cell receptor beta chains from one specimen sequenced in a study of type 1 regulatory T cells. The antigens these receptors bind are not known. One entry per CDR3 protein results from TCRdb running MiXCR on the reads. Of fewer than 25,000 distinct CDR3 sequences listed, less than 60% are singletons. Sequencing was done on a sample of cultured T cells, either the whole culture or a sorted T cell fraction (not recorded which). The origin of the receptors is a human donor in good health.

This CDR3 reads CASSLGRDRGTEAFF. CDR3 nucleotides: TGCGCCAGCAGCCTAGGCCGGGACAGGGGAACTGAAGCTTTCTTT. The chain recombines TRBV4-1 with TRBJ1-1, with 10 bases fitting TRBD1. With 4 bases clipped from V and 5 bases from J, the junction kept 7 bases outside the gene matches. The CDR3 length is 15 residues. Germline loops: CDR1 MGHRA, CDR2 YSYEKL.

Only one count was recorded for this clonotype. The chain employs TRBV10-3 and TRBJ2-7; TRBD2 matches 8 bases. Germline V gene lookup returns CDR1 ENHRY and CDR2 SYGVKD. V dropped 7 bases and J dropped 6; count of bases not matched to a gene: 8. The CDR3 spans 13 residues. In DNA form, the CDR3 reads TGTGCCATCAAAGAGCGGGGGCTAAGCGAGCAGTACTTC. Protein: CAIKERGLSEQYF.

The chain is built from TRBV10-3 and TRBJ1-2; TRBD1 agrees at 7 bases. V gave up 6 bases and J gave up 8 bases; unmatched junction bases: 12. From germline, CDR1 is ENHRY and CDR2 SYGVKD. The CDR3 totals 14 residues. CDR3 in DNA: TGTGCCATCAGAGGCGGACAGACAGGGTACGGCTACACCTTC. Protein product: CAIRGGQTGYGYTF.

This chain uses TRBV6-5 with TRBJ2-7; the D gene could be TRBD1 or TRBD2 (6 bases each). The CDR3 runs to 14 residues. From germline, CDR1 is MNHEY and CDR2 SVGAGI. The ends were cut back, 8 bases at V and 4 bases at J, with 18 bases in the middle. The CDR3 DNA reads TGTGCCAGCGGCCGGTGGGGGGCTAGGTACGAGCAGTACTTC. Translated: CASGRWGARYEQYF.

The chain joins TRBV5-4 to TRBJ1-2, with D unresolved. CDR3 length equals 14 residues. V was shortened by 0 bases and J by 4 bases, with 10 bases between the two germline ends. Germline CDR1 is SGHNT and CDR2 is YYREEE (reference sequence). The CDR3: CASSLAGVGYGYTF. In DNA, the CDR3 is TGTGCCAGCAGCTTGGCGGGAGTTGGCTATGGCTACACCTTC.

The chain couples TRBV10-3 to TRBJ2-3, with D hard to call. The CDR3 consists of 13 residues. Germline CDR1 ENHRY, CDR2 SYGVKD. V was trimmed by 0 bases and J by 7 bases, leaving 8 bases between them. The CDR3 DNA follows: TGTGCCATCAGTGAGTCGGCGCAGCATACGCAGTATTTT. It encodes CAISESAQHTQYF.

There are a few counts of this clonotype. The chain recombines TRBV2 with TRBJ2-5; possibly TRBD1 for D (6 bases). Germline-derived CDR1 and CDR2 are SNHLY and FYNNEI. V was shortened by 6 bases and J by 5 bases, with 22 bases between the two germline ends. This CDR3 is built from 16 residues. CDR3 loop: CASSPGQPNLSETQYF. CDR3 in DNA: TGTGCCAGCAGCCCCGGACAGCCTAACCTTTCCGAGACCCAGTACTTC.